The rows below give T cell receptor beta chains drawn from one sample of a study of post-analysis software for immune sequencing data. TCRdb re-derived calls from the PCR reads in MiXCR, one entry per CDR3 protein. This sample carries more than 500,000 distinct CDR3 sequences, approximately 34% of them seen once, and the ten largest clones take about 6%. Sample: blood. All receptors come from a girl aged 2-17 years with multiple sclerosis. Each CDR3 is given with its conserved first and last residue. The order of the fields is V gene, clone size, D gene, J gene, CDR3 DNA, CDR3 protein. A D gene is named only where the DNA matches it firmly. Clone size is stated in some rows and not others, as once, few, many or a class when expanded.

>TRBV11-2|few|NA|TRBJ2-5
TGTGCCAGCAGCTTAGATCGCGGGACCCAGTACTTC
CASSLDRGTQYF
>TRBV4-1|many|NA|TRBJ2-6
TGCGCCAGCAGCCCGGGCCCCGGGGGTTACAAGGGGGCCAACGTCCTGACTTTC
CASSPGPGGYKGANVLTF
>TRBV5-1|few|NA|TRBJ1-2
TGCGCCAGCAGTCCCTCGGACAGTAACTATGGCTACACCTTC
CASSPSDSNYGYTF
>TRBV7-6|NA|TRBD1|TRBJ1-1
TGTGCCAGCAGCGGGGGGGGGACAGGGCACACTGAAACTTTCTTT
CASSGGGTGHTETFF
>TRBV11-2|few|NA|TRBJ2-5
TGTGCCAGCAGCTTGGAGTGGTCAGGTCAAGAGACCCAGTACTTC
CASSLEWSGQETQYF
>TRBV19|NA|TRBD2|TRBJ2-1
TGTGCCAGTAGCCCCCGGACTAGCCCCTACAATGAGCAGTTCTTC
CASSPRTSPYNEQFF
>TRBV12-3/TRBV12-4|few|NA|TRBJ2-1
TGTGCCAGCAGTCCTCCCGGGACCCACAATGAGCAGTTCTTC
CASSPPGTHNEQFF
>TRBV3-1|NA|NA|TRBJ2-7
TGTGCCCGCAGCCATGGGACCGCAGCCTCCTACGAGCAGTACTTC
CARSHGTAASYEQYF
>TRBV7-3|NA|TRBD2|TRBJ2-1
TGTGCCAGCAGCTCCCCTAGCGGGGGGAGCTCCTACAATGAGCAGTTCTTC
CASSSPSGGSSYNEQFF
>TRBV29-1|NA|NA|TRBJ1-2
TGCAGCGTGACCGACGGCAACTATGGCTACACCTTC
CSVTDGNYGYTF
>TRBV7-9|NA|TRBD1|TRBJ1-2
TGTGCCAGCAGCTCCACGACAGGGCCGAACTATGGCTACACCTTC
CASSSTTGPNYGYTF
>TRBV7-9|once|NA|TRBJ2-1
TGTGCCAGCAGCTTAGCGGGCAGGCTCTCCTACAATGAGCAGTTCTTC
CASSLAGRLSYNEQFF
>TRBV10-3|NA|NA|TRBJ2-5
TGTGCCATCAGTGTAGGGGCAGCCCGAAGGGAGGCCCAGTACTTC
CAISVGAARREAQYF
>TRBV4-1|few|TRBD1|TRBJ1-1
TGCGCCAGCAGCCCCCGGGACAGATCGAACACTGAAGCTTTCTTT
CASSPRDRSNTEAFF
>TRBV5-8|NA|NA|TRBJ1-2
TGTGCCAGCAGCCTACACTTTAACTATGGCTACACCTTC
CASSLHFNYGYTF
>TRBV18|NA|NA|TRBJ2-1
TGTGCCAGCTCACCGCAAATGGGTACCAATGAGCAGTTCTTC
CASSPQMGTNEQFF
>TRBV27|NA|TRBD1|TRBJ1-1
TGTGCCAGCAGCCCCTGGGACAGTTTTTCAGCTTTCTTT
CASSPWDSFSAFF
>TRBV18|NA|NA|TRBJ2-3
TGTGCCAGCTCACCTCCGGGCGGCATTAGCACAGATACGCAGTATTTT
CASSPPGGISTDTQYF
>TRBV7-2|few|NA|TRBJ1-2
TGTGCCAGCAGCTTATCGGCAGATAACTATGGCTACACCTTC
CASSLSADNYGYTF
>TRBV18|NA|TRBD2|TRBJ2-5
TGTGCCAGCTCATGGCTAGCGGGGGCCGGGGAGCAGTACTTC
CASSWLAGAGEQYF
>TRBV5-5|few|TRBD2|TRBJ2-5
TGTGCCAGCAGCCAGACTAGCGGGGCGACCCAAGAGACCCAGTACTTC
CASSQTSGATQETQYF
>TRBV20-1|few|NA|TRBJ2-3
TGCAGTGCTAGGTCTAGTAGCACAGATACGCAGTATTTT
CSARSSSTDTQYF
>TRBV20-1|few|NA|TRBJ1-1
TGCAGTGCTAGACCCCAACGGGGGCGAACTGAAGCTTTCTTT
CSARPQRGRTEAFF
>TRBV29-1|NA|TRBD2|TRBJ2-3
TGCAGCGTTGCCGGGGGTAGCGGGATAACGGATACGCAGTATTTT
CSVAGGSGITDTQYF
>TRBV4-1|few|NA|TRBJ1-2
TGCGCCAGCAGCCACCCTCATCCCCCAAAGACGGTCGCAGGAGGCTATGGCTACACCTTC
CASSHPHPPKTVAGGYGYTF
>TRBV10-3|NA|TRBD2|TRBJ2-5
TGTGCCATCTCGGGGACTAGCGGGGACTTGGAGACCCAGTACTTC
CAISGTSGDLETQYF
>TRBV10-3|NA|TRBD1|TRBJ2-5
TGTGCCATCAGTGCCGGGACAGCTAAAGAGACCCAGTACTTC
CAISAGTAKETQYF
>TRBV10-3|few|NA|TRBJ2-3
TGTGCCATCGGGACGGGTGAGGGCACAGATACGCAGTATTTT
CAIGTGEGTDTQYF
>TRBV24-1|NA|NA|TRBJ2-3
TGTGCCACCAGTGACCCCTCGGAGGGAACAAATACGCAGTATTTT
CATSDPSEGTNTQYF
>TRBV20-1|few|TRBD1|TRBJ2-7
TGCAGTGCTCAACTGACAGGGGAGCCCTACGAGCAGTACTTC
CSAQLTGEPYEQYF
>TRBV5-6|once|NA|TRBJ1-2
TGTGCCAGCAGCCCCTCGTGGTGGGATGGCTACACCTTC
CASSPSWWDGYTF
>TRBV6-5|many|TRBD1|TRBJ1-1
TGTGCCGCTGGGGGGACAGGGGGCGAGACTGAAGCTTTCTTT
CAAGGTGGETEAFF
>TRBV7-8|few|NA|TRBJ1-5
TGTGCCAGCAGCCCAGGTCACGGACGGGGGTCCAATCAGCCCCAGCATTTT
CASSPGHGRGSNQPQHF
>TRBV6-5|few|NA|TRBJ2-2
TGTGCCAGCAGTTACGGGTGGACGGTGAACACCGGGGAGCTGTTTTTT
CASSYGWTVNTGELFF
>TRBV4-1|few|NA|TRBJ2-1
TGCGCCAGCAGCCAAGAAGACCAGCGGGCCTCCTACAATGAGCAGTTCTTC
CASSQEDQRASYNEQFF
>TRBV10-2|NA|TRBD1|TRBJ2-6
TGCGCCGGCAGTCACGGACAGGCGTCTGGGGCCAACGTCCTGACTTTC
CAGSHGQASGANVLTF
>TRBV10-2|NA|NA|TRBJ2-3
TGCGCCAGCAGTGACAGGGACCCCCTCTTTAGCACAGATACGCAGTATTTT
CASSDRDPLFSTDTQYF
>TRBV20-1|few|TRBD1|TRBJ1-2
TGCAGTGCTTCCGTCGGGACAGGTGGAGGCTACACCTTC
CSASVGTGGGYTF